This TCR beta chain originates from a study of cytomegalovirus exposure and HLA in healthy donors. V dropped 3 bases and J dropped 6; count of bases not matched to a gene: 4. From germline, CDR1 is LNHDA and CDR2 SQIVND (reference sequence). The CDR3 runs 14 residues. This clone was seen a few times. Its antigen is as yet unknown. Other DNA variants within this sample encode the same CDR3. Overall study findings and caveats: In a later analysis, productive TCRs from donors in an Asian-associated ancestry cluster reportedly carried fewer N-insertions than the cohort mean. Highly shared sequence variants in one cluster were likely a sequencing artifact. Donors were assumed by presence/absence analyses to have roughly uniform sequencing depth. Confirmation was obtained in vitro that a few CMV-associated chains are specific for CMV antigens.

PCR used 60 Vbeta primers and 13 Jbeta primers. The data were produced by immunoSEQ multiplex PCR, yet TCRdb's version contains in-frame clones alone and is incomplete. The sample shows 100,000 to 150,000 clones, over 60% of them seen only once. This rearrangement joins TRBV19 to TRBJ1-4; 7 positions agree with TRBD1. The origin of this receptor is a man aged 45-65 years in good health and CMV-seronegative. The sample consisted of PBMCs. The DNA of the CDR3 is TGTGCCAGTAGTATTCAAGGGGGCGATGAAAAACTGTTTTTT. Translation: CASSIQGGDEKLFF.